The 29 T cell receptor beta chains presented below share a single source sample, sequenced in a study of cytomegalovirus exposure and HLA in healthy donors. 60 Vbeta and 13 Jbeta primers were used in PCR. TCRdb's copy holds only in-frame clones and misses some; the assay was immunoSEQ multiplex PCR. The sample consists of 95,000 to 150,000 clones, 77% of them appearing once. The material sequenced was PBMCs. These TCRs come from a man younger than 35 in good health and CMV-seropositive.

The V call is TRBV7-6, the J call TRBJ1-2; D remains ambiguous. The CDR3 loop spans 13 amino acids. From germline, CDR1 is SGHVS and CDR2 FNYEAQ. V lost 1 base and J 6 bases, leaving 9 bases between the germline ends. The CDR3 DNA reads TGTGCCAGCAGCTTAGTCGGGTATGATGGCTACACCTTC. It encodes CASSLVGYDGYTF.

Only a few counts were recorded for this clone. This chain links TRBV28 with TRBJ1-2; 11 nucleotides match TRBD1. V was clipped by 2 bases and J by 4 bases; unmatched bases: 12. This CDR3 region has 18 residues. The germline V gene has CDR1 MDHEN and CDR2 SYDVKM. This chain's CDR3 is CASSLVAGQGARGYGYTF. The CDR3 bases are TGTGCCAGCAGTTTAGTCGCAGGACAGGGGGCGCGGGGCTATGGCTACACCTTC.

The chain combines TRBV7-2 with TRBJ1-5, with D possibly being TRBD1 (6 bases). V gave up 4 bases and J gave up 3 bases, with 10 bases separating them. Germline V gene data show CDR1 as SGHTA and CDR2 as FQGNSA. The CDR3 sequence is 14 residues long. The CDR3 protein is CASSSRTDNQPQHF. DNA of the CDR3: TGTGCCAGCAGCTCTCGGACAGACAATCAGCCCCAGCATTTT.

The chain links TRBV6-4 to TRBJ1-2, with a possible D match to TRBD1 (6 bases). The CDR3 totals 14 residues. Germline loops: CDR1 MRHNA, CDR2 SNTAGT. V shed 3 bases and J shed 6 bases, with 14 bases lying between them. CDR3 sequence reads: CASSDQTGGDGYTF. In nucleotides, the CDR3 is TGTGCCAGCAGTGATCAAACTGGGGGCGATGGCTACACCTTC.

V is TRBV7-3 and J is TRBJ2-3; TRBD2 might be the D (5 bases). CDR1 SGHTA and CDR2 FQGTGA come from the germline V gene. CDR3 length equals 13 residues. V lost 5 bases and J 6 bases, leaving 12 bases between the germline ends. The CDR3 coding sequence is TGTGCCAGCAGCCTACCCCCGGGGGATACGCAGTATTTT. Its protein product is CASSLPPGDTQYF.

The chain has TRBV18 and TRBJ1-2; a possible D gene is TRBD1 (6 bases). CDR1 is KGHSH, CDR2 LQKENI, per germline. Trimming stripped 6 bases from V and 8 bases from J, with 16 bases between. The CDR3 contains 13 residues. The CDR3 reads CASSPDRVRGYTF. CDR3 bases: TGTGCCAGCTCCCCGGACAGAGTGAGGGGCTACACCTTC.

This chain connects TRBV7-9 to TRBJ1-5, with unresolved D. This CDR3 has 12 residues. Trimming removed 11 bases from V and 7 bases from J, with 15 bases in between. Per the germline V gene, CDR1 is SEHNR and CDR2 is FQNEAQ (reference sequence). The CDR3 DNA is TGTGCCGCTGGAGGTATAGGACAGCCCCAGCATTTT. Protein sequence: CAAGGIGQPQHF. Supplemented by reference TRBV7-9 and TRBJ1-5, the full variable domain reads DTGVSQNPRHKITKRGQNVTFRCDPISEHNRLYWYRQTLGQGPEFLTYFQNEAQLEKSRLLSDRFSAERPKGSFSTLEIQRTEQGDSAMYLCAAGGIGQPQHFGDGTRLSIL.

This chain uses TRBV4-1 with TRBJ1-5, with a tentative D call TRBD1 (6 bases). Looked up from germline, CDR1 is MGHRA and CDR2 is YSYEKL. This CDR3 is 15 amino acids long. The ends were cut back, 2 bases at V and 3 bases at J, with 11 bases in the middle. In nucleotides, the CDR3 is TGCGCCAGCAGCCAAAGTTCAGGGGTCAATCAGCCCCAGCATTTT. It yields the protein CASSQSSGVNQPQHF.

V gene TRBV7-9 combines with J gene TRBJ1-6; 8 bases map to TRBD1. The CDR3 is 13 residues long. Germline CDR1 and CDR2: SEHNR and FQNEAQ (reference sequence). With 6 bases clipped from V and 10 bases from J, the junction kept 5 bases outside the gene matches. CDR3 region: CASSGQGQSPLHF. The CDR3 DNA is TGTGCCAGCAGTGGACAGGGTCAGTCACCCCTCCACTTT.

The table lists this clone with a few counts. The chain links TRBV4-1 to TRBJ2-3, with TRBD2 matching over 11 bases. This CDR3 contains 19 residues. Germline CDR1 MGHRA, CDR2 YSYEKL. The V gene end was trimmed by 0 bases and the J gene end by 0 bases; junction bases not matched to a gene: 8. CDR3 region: CASSQDRVTSGGSTDTQYF. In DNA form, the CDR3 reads TGCGCCAGCAGCCAAGATCGGGTTACTAGCGGGGGAAGCACAGATACGCAGTATTTT.

For the CDR3, the DNA is TGTGCCAGCAGCCTGCTATTGGAGGGAGGAGCTTTCTTT. This gives the protein CASSLLLEGGAFF. The gene calls are TRBV28 and TRBJ1-1; the D is unclear. CDR3 length equals 13 residues. Germline assignment: CDR1 MDHEN and CDR2 SYDVKM. Between the trimmed V and J ends, which lost 6 bases and 10 bases, there was a span of 18 bases. The variable domain in full, with the rest retrieved from reference TRBV28 and TRBJ1-1, is DVKVTQSSRYLVKRTGEKVFLECVQDMDHENMFWYRQDPGLGLRLIYFSYDVKMKEKGDIPEGYSVSREKKERFSLILESASTNQTSMYLCASSLLLEGGAFFGQGTRLTVV.

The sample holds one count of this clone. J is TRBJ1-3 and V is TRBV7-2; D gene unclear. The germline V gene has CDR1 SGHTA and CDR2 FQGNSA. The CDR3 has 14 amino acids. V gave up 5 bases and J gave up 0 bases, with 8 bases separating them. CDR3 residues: CASSAGLSGNTIYF. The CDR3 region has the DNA TGTGCCAGCAGCGCGGGCCTCTCTGGAAACACCATATATTTT.

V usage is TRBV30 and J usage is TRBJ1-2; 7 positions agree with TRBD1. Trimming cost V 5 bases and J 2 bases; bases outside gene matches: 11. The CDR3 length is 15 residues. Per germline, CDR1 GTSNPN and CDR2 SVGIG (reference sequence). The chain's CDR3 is CAWFHRGPGNYGYTF. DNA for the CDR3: TGTGCCTGGTTTCACAGGGGCCCGGGAAACTATGGCTACACCTTC.

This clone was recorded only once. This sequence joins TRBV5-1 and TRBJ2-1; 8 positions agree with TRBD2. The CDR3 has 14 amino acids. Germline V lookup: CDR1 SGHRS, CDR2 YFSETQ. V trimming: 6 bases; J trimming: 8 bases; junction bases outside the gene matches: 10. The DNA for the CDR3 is TGCGCCAGCACCGATACTAGCGGTACCGATGAGCAGTTCTTC. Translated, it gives CASTDTSGTDEQFF.

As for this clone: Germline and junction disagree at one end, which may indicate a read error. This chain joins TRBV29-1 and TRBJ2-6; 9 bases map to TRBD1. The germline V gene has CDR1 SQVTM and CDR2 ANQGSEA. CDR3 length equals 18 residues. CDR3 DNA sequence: TGCAGCGTTCCCTGTGTAAGACAGGGGGTCTCTGGGGCCAACGGCCTGACTTTC. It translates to CSVPCVRQGVSGANGLTF.

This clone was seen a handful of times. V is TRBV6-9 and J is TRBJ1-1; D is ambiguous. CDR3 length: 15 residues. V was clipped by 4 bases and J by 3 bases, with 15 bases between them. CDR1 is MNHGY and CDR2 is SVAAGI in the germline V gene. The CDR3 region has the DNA TGTGCCAGCAGTTGCCGGGAGCCTTGGGACACTGAAGCTTTCTTT. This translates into CASSCREPWDTEAFF.

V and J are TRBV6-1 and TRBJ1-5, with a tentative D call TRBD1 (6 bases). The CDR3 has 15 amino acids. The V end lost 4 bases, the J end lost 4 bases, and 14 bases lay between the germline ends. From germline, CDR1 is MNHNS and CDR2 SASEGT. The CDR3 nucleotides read TGTGCCAGCAGTGCCGGGGGAGGGGGGAATCAGCCCCAGCATTTT. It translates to CASSAGGGGNQPQHF.

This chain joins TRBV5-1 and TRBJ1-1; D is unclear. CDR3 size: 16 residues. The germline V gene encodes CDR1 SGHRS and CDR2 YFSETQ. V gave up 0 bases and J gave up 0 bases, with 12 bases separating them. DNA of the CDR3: TGCGCCAGCAGCTTGGCGGGAGTGGTGATGAACACTGAAGCTTTCTTT. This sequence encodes CASSLAGVVMNTEAFF.

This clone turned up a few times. CDR3: CASSDPGQAGGEETQYF. In nucleotides, the CDR3 is TGTGCCAGCTCAGACCCGGGACAGGCTGGCGGCGAAGAGACCCAGTACTTC. V usage is TRBV18 and J usage is TRBJ2-5; 8 positions match TRBD1. Germline V gene lookup returns CDR1 KGHSH and CDR2 LQKENI. The CDR3 is 17 amino acids. Trimming removed 5 bases from V and 3 bases from J; junction bases left unmatched: 14.

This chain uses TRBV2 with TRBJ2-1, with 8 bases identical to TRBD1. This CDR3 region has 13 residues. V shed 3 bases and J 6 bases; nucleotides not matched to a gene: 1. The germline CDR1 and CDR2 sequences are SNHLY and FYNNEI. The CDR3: CASSDQGANEQFF. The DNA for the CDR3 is TGTGCCAGCAGTGACCAGGGGGCCAATGAGCAGTTCTTC.

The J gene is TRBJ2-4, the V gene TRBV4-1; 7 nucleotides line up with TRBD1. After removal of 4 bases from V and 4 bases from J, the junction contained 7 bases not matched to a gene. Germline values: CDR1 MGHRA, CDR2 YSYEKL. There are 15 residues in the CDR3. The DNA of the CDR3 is TGCGCCAGCAGCCTAGTCCCGGGACAGAAAAACATTCAGTACTTC. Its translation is CASSLVPGQKNIQYF.

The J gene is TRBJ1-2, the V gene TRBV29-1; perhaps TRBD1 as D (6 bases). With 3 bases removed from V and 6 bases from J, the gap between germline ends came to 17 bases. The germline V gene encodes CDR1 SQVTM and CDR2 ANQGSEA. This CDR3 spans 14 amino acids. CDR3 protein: CSVDPQGSMDGYTF. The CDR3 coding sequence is TGCAGCGTTGATCCACAGGGTTCCATGGATGGCTACACCTTC.

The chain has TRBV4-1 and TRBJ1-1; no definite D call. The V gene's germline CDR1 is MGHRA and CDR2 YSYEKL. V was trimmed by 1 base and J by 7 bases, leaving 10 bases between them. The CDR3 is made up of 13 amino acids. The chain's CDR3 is CASSQVWAYEAFF. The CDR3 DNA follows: TGCGCCAGCAGCCAAGTGTGGGCCTATGAAGCTTTCTTT.

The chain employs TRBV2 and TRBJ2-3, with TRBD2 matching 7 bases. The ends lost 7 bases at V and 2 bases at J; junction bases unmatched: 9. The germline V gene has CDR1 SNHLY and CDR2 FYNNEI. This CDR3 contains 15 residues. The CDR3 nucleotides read TGTGCCAGCAAAATCGGGGGGATTTACACAGATACGCAGTATTTT. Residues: CASKIGGIYTDTQYF.

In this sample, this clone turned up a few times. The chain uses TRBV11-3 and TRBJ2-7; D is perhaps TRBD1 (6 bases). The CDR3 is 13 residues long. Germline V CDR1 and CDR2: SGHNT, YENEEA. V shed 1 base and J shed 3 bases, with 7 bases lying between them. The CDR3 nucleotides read TGTGCCAGCAGCTTAGGGGACAACTACGAGCAGTACTTC. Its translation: CASSLGDNYEQYF.

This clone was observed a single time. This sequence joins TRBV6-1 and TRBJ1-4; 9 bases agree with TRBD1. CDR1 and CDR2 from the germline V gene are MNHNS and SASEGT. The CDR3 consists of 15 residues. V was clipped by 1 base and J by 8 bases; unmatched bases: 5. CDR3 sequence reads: CASSEGGQGREKLFF. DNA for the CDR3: TGTGCCAGCAGTGAAGGGGGACAGGGTAGGGAAAAACTGTTTTTT.

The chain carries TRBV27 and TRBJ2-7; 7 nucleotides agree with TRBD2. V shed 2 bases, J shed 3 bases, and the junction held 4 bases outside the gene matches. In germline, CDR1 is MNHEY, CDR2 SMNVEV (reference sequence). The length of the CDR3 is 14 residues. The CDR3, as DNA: TGTGCCAGCAGTTTAGGGGCTAGCGGCTACGAGCAGTACTTC. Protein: CASSLGASGYEQYF.

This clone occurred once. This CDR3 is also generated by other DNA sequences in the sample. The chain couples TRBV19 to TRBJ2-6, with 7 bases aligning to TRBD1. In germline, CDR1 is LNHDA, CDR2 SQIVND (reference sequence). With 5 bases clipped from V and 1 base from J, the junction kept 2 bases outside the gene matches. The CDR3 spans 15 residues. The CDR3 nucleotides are TGTGCCAGTAGTGACAGGGCGTCTGGGGCCAACGTCCTGACTTTC. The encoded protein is CASSDRASGANVLTF.

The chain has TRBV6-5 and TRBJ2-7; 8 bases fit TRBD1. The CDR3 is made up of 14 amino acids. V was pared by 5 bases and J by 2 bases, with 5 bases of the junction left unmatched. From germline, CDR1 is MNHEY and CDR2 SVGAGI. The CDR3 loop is CASSEDRVPYEQYF. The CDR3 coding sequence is TGTGCCAGCAGTGAGGACAGGGTTCCCTACGAGCAGTACTTC.